Each of the 18 T cell receptor beta chains below was sequenced from the same sample in a study of Ad26.COV2.S vaccination and SARS-CoV-2 variants. Some clones are missing from TCRdb's copy, which holds only in-frame ones; the method was immunoSEQ multiplex PCR. The top ten clones hold around 5% of a sample with 300,000 to 400,000 clones, 85% to 90% of them seen once. Treatment described: around 19 received Ad26.COV2.S at low or high dose, single or two shots; roughly five received placebo; per-sample allocation not given. Specimen acquisition occurred on day 63 following the initial vaccine or placebo injection. The specimen was peripheral blood, collected in a trial of Ad26.COV2.S vaccine versus placebo. These receptors were obtained from a person aged 18 to 59 who received the Ad26.COV2.S COVID-19 vaccine or a placebo.

The genes are TRBV6-5 and TRBJ2-5, with D possibly called TRBD1 or TRBD2 (5 bases each). Germline V gene data show CDR1 as MNHEY and CDR2 as SVGAGI. Trimming removed 8 bases at V and 5 bases at J, with 18 bases between. The CDR3 runs 14 residues. The CDR3 DNA follows: TGTGCCAGCCGTACGCCCTCCGGGGCGGAGACCCAGTACTTC. This encodes CASRTPSGAETQYF.

This sequence joins TRBV5-1 and TRBJ2-3; tentatively, D is TRBD1 or TRBD2 (6 bases each). V shed 4 bases and J shed 3 bases, with 12 bases lying between them. Germline loops: CDR1 SGHRS, CDR2 YFSETQ. The CDR3 totals 14 residues. The CDR3 loop reads CASSLGAGTDTQYF. DNA for the CDR3: TGCGCCAGCAGCCTGGGGGCGGGAACAGATACGCAGTATTTT.

This sequence joins TRBV11-1 and TRBJ2-3; D is tentatively TRBD1 or TRBD2 (5 bases each). Germline V gene data show CDR1 as SGHAT and CDR2 as FQDESV (reference sequence). The CDR3 is 15 residues long. Trimming left V 5 bases short and J 4 bases short, with 16 bases between. In nucleotides, the CDR3 is TGTGCCAGCAGCCCCTGGGACGGAGAGTCAGATACGCAGTATTTT. This encodes CASSPWDGESDTQYF.

The chain combines TRBV3-1 (or the pseudogene TRBV3-2) with TRBJ1-1; the match to TRBD1 covers 7 bases. CDR1 and CDR2 from the germline V gene are LGHDT and YNNKEL (reference sequence). The CDR3 sequence is 13 residues long. V gave up 4 bases and J gave up 9 bases; unmatched junction bases: 8. CDR3 DNA: TGTGCCAGCAGCCCGGGGGACAGACCAAAAGCTTTCTTT. As protein: CASSPGDRPKAFF.

The chain carries TRBV4-3 and TRBJ2-1, with D possibly TRBD2 on 5 matching bases. The CDR3 consists of 15 residues. V dropped 0 bases and J dropped 8 bases, with 14 bases sitting between them. CDR1 is LGHNA and CDR2 is YSLEER in the germline V gene. The CDR3 protein is CASSQDPGFADEQFF. The CDR3 DNA is TGCGCCAGCAGCCAAGATCCGGGATTTGCAGATGAGCAGTTCTTC.

This chain uses TRBV7-9 with TRBJ1-2, with unresolved D. Germline V gene lookup returns CDR1 SEHNR and CDR2 FQNEAQ (reference sequence). Trimming removed 1 base from V and 0 bases from J, with 12 bases in between. The CDR3 is made up of 16 amino acids. CDR3: CASSLGRTVPNYGYTF. In DNA, the CDR3 is TGTGCCAGCAGCTTAGGAAGGACGGTCCCTAACTATGGCTACACCTTC.

CDR3 amino acids: CASSMATAGANVLTF. The CDR3 DNA follows: TGTGCCAGTAGTATGGCGACAGCTGGGGCCAACGTCCTGACTTTC. This chain links TRBV19 with TRBJ2-6; D might be TRBD1 (5 bases). V lost 3 bases and J 2 bases, leaving 8 bases between the germline ends. The germline V gene encodes CDR1 LNHDA and CDR2 SQIVND (reference sequence). CDR3 length: 15 amino acids. Looking up the rest from reference TRBV19 and TRBJ2-6 gives the full variable domain: DGGITQSPKYLFRKEGQNVTLSCEQNLNHDAMYWYRQDPGQGLRLIYYSQIVNDFQKGDIAEGYSVSREKKESFPLTVTSAQKNPTAFYLCASSMATAGANVLTFGAGSRLTVL.

The V call is TRBV12-5, the J call TRBJ1-1; D gene ambiguous. V was trimmed by 3 bases and J by 1 base, leaving 9 bases between them. This CDR3 has 14 amino acids. CDR1 and CDR2 from the germline V gene are LGHNT and FRNRAP. The CDR3 nucleotides read TGTGCTAGTGGTTTAATCCCCCAGAACACTGAAGCTTTCTTT. Protein: CASGLIPQNTEAFF.

V usage is TRBV23-1 and J usage is TRBJ1-2; no clear D. TRBV23-1 is assigned to the ORF class and has an uncertain function. Trimming shortened V by 5 bases and J by 8 bases, and 12 bases separated the two germline ends. The CDR3 totals 12 residues. The CDR3 DNA reads TGCGCCAGCAGTAAGGCATTCAGGGGCTACACCTTC. Translated, it gives CASSKAFRGYTF.

The chain has TRBV15 and TRBJ1-1; 8 nucleotides line up with TRBD1. Per germline, CDR1 LNHNV and CDR2 YYDKDF (reference sequence). The CDR3 consists of 16 residues. The trim removed 7 bases at V and 1 base at J, leaving 11 bases unmatched. The chain's CDR3 is CATTTRTGLGNTEAFF. The CDR3 DNA reads TGTGCCACCACCACCAGGACAGGGCTGGGGAACACTGAAGCTTTCTTT.

This clone was picked up a small number of times. The rearrangement links TRBV7-2 to TRBJ1-1; the D is unclear. This CDR3 is 13 amino acids long. Per the germline V gene, CDR1 is SGHTA and CDR2 is FQGNSA. Trimming shortened V by 1 base and J by 0 bases, and 3 bases separated the two germline ends. The CDR3 nucleotides are TGTGCCAGCAGCTTAGTTATGAACACTGAAGCTTTCTTT. Translation gives CASSLVMNTEAFF.

V is TRBV7-2 and J is TRBJ1-2, with TRBD1 as a possible D gene (6 bases). Germline CDR1 reads SGHTA; CDR2 reads FQGNSA. V was cut by 1 base and J by 5 bases, with 11 bases left in between. The CDR3 has 14 residues. CDR3: CASSLDAGVYGYTF. CDR3 in DNA: TGTGCCAGCAGCTTAGACGCAGGGGTGTATGGCTACACCTTC.

Concerning this clone: Other DNA sequences in this specimen translate into the identical CDR3. V usage is TRBV18 and J usage is TRBJ1-3, with D unresolved. This CDR3 is 13 amino acids long. V lost 4 bases and J lost 0, with 4 bases in between. Germline V CDR1 and CDR2: KGHSH, LQKENI. CDR3 nucleotide sequence: TGTGCCAGCTCACAGGGCTCTGGAAACACCATATATTTT. It encodes CASSQGSGNTIYF.

The V call is TRBV11-2, the J call TRBJ1-2, with D unresolved. V was clipped by 2 bases and J by 8 bases, with 12 bases between them. The CDR3 is 13 residues long. Germline V gene sequence: CDR1 SGHAT, CDR2 FQNNGV. The CDR3 here is CASSLLREMGYTF. DNA of the CDR3: TGTGCCAGCAGCTTATTAAGGGAAATGGGCTACACCTTC.

Here the CDR3 DNA reads TGTGCCAGCGGGGGAGGACTTCTCGGAAACACCATATATTTT. This codes for CASGGGLLGNTIYF. The chain joins TRBV5-5 to TRBJ1-3, with D perhaps matching TRBD1 (5 bases). V lost 7 bases and J 4 bases, leaving 15 bases between the germline ends. Germline assignment: CDR1 SGHKS and CDR2 YYEKEE (reference sequence). CDR3 length equals 14 residues.

This sequence joins TRBV7-3 and TRBJ2-2; D not resolved. The CDR3 length is 15 residues. Looked up from germline, CDR1 is SGHTA and CDR2 is FQGTGA. The ends were cut back, 7 bases at V and 0 bases at J, with 12 bases in the middle. The CDR3 is CASTLDAANTGELFF. CDR3 in DNA: TGTGCCAGCACTCTTGACGCCGCGAACACCGGGGAGCTGTTTTTT.

V usage is TRBV2 and J usage is TRBJ2-7, with 9 bases aligning to TRBD2. V dropped 6 bases and J dropped 3; count of bases not matched to a gene: 6. This CDR3 region has 14 residues. Germline loops: CDR1 SNHLY, CDR2 FYNNEI. The CDR3 region has the DNA TGTGCCAGCAGCCTAGCGGGAATAAACTACGAGCAGTACTTC. Amino acid sequence: CASSLAGINYEQYF.

The chain carries TRBV5-6 and TRBJ1-6; D call uncertain. This CDR3 has 12 amino acids. Germline-derived CDR1 and CDR2 are SGHDT and YYEEEE. The germline V and J ends were trimmed by 0 bases and 5 bases, with 0 bases remaining between them. CDR3 loop: CASSLDNSPLHF. The CDR3 region has the DNA TGTGCCAGCAGCTTGGATAATTCACCCCTCCACTTT.